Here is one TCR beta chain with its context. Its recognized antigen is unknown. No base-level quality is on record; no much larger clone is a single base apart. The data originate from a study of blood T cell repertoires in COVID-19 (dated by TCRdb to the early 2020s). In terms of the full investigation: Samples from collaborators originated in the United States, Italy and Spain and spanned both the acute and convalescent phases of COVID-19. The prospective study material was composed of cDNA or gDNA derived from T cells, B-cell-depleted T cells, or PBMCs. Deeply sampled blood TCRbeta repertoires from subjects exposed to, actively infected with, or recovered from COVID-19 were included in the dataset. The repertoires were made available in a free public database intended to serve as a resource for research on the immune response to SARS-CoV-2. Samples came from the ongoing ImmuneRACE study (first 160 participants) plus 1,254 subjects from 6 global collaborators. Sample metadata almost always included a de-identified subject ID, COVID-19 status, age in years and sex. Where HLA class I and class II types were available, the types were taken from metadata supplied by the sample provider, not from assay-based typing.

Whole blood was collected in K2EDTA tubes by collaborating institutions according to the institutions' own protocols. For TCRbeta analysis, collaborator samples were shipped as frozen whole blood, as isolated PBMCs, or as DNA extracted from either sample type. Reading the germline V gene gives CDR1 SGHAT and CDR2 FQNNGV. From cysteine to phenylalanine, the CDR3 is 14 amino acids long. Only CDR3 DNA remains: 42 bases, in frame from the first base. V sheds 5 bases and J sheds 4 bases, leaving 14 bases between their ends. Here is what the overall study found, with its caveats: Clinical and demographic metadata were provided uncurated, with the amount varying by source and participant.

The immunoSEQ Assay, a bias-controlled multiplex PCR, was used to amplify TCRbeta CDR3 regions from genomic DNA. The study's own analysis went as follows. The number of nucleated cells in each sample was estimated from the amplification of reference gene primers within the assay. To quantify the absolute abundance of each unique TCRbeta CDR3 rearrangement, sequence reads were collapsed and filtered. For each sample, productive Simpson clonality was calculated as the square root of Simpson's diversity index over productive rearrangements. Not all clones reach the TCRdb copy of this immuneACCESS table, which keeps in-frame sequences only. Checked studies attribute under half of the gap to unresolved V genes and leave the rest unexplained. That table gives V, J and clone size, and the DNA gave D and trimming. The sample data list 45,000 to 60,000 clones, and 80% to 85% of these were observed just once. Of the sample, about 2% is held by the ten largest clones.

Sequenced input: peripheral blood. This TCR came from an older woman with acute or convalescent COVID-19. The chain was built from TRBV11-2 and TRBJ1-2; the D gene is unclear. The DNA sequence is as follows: TGTGCCAGCAGCCGGCCGAGGCGGTCCTATGGCTACACCTTC. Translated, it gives CASSRPRRSYGYTF.